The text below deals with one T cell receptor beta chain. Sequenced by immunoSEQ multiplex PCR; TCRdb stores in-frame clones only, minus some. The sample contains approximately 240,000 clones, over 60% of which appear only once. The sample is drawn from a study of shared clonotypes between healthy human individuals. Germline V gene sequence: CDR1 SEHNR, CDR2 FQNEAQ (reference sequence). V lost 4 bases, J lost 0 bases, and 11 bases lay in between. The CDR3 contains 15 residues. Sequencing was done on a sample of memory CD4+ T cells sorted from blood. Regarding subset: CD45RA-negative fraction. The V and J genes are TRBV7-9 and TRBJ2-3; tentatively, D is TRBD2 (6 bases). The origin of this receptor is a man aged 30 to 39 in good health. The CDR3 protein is CASSYWGTSTDTQYF. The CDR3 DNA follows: TGTGCCAGCAGCTACTGGGGGACTAGCACAGATACGCAGTATTTT.